The T cell receptor (beta chain) under discussion was sequenced for a study of blood T cell repertoires in COVID-19. The table came from immunoSEQ multiplex PCR; TCRdb's copy has only in-frame clones and leaves some out. The table lists approximately 250,000 clones, around nine tenths of them singletons. Sequenced material: peripheral blood. The sequence came from a man between 35 and 55 years old with active or convalescent COVID-19.

The CDR3, as DNA: TGTGCCAGCAGTTACGGGCGGGAACAGAACACCGGGGAGCTGTTTTTT. Protein product: CASSYGREQNTGELFF. V and J are TRBV6-5 and TRBJ2-2; D may be TRBD2 (6 bases). There are 16 residues in the CDR3. Per the germline V gene, CDR1 is MNHEY and CDR2 is SVGAGI. The ends were cut back, 2 bases at V and 1 base at J, with 11 bases in the middle.